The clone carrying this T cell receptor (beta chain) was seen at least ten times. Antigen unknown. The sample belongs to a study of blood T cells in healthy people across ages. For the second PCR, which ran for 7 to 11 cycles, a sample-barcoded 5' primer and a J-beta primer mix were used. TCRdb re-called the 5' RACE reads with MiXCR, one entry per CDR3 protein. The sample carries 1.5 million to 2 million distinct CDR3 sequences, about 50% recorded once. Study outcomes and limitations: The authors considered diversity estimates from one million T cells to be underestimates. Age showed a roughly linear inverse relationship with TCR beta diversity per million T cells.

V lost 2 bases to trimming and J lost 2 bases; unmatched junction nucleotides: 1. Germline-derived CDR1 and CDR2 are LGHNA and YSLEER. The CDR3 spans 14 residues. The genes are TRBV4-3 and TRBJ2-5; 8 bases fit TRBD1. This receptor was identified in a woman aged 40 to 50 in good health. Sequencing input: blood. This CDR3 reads CASSQRTGQETQYF. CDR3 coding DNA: TGCGCCAGCAGCCAACGGACAGGGCAAGAGACCCAGTACTTC.